The 23 T cell receptor beta chains given below trace back to one sample, sequenced in a study of blood T cell repertoires in COVID-19. Measured with immunoSEQ multiplex PCR; TCRdb has only the in-frame clones, and not every one. The table lists around 180,000 clones, about 90% of them singletons. Sequenced input: peripheral blood. These receptors all stem from a man between 35 and 55 years old with active or convalescent COVID-19.

V is TRBV7-8 and J is TRBJ1-1; a weak D match, TRBD1 (6 bases). With 2 bases removed from V and 1 base from J, the gap between germline ends came to 11 bases. The CDR3 totals 15 residues. Per the germline V gene, CDR1 is SGHVS and CDR2 is FQNEAQ. The CDR3 nucleotides read TGTGCCAGCAGCTTATTCGGACAGCCGAACACTGAAGCTTTCTTT. Translated, it gives CASSLFGQPNTEAFF.

V gene TRBV5-6 combines with J gene TRBJ1-1, with TRBD1 matching 7 bases. The CDR3 is 15 residues long. The V gene end was trimmed by 4 bases and the J gene end by 1 base; junction bases not matched to a gene: 7. Germline V gene lookup returns CDR1 SGHDT and CDR2 YYEEEE. Here the CDR3 DNA reads TGTGCCAGCAGCCCCCGGGACAGAGGGAACACTGAAGCTTTCTTT. Translation gives CASSPRDRGNTEAFF.

This clone has only one observation. This sequence joins TRBV2 and TRBJ2-2; D unresolved. The CDR3 spans 15 residues. Trimming stripped 6 bases from V and 4 bases from J, with 15 bases between. The germline gives CDR1 SNHLY, CDR2 FYNNEI. The CDR3 sequence is CASRAAYRPTGELFF. CDR3 nucleotide sequence: TGTGCCAGCAGAGCCGCCTACCGTCCCACCGGGGAGCTGTTTTTT.

The V gene is TRBV19, the J gene TRBJ1-1; tentatively, D is TRBD1 (6 bases). Per germline, CDR1 LNHDA and CDR2 SQIVND (reference sequence). The CDR3 is made up of 14 amino acids. Trimming stripped 7 bases from V and 1 base from J, with 13 bases between. CDR3 DNA sequence: TGTGCCAGTAAACAAGGACAGAAGAACACTGAAGCTTTCTTT. Its protein product is CASKQGQKNTEAFF.

V usage is TRBV10-2 and J usage is TRBJ2-2; possible D gene TRBD1, 5 bases. This CDR3 spans 14 amino acids. The V end was cut by 6 bases, the J end by 2 bases, with 10 bases between. Per the germline V gene, CDR1 is WSHSY and CDR2 is SAAADI. The CDR3 sequence: CASRGTGNTGELFF. CDR3 sequence (DNA): TGCGCCAGCAGGGGAACAGGCAACACCGGGGAGCTGTTTTTT.

The chain combines TRBV5-1 with TRBJ2-7, with TRBD1 identical over 8 bases. Losses at the gene ends were 4 bases for V and 2 bases for J; bases not matched to a gene: 8. The CDR3 loop spans 15 amino acids. In germline, CDR1 is SGHRS, CDR2 YFSETQ. The CDR3 DNA follows: TGCGCCAGCAGCATTCGACAGGGGAAGCCCTACGAGCAGTACTTC. Translation: CASSIRQGKPYEQYF.

CDR3 nucleotides: TGCGCCAGCAGCCCCCTCGGACAGGGAGGCTATGGCTACACCTTC. It codes for CASSPLGQGGYGYTF. The V gene is TRBV4-1, the J gene TRBJ1-2; TRBD1 matches at 8 bases. V shed 4 bases, J shed 4 bases, and the junction held 8 bases outside the gene matches. CDR1 and CDR2 (germline): MGHRA, YSYEKL. The CDR3 has 15 residues.

The chain links TRBV9 to TRBJ1-1; the D is unclear. Germline V gene data show CDR1 as SGDLS and CDR2 as YYNGEE. With 9 bases removed from V and 6 bases from J, the gap between germline ends came to 15 bases. The CDR3 loop spans 12 amino acids. This chain's CDR3 is CATSPRESEAFF. The CDR3 nucleotides read TGTGCCACCTCCCCGCGGGAGTCTGAAGCTTTCTTT. The variable domain in full, with the rest retrieved from reference TRBV9 and TRBJ1-1, is DSGVTQTPKHLITATGQRVTLRCSPRSGDLSVYWYQQSLDQGLQFLIQYYNGEERAKGNILERFSAQQFPDLHSELNLSSLELGDSALYFCATSPRESEAFFGQGTRLTVV.

This sequence joins TRBV7-2 and TRBJ1-6; 9 bases align to TRBD1. J lost 7 bases, V lost 7 bases, and 14 bases had no gene match. The CDR3 runs to 17 residues. CDR1 and CDR2 (germline): SGHTA, FQGNSA. This CDR3 is CASTLGVRGQGNSPLHF. CDR3 sequence (DNA): TGTGCCAGCACCCTGGGGGTTAGGGGACAGGGAAATTCACCCCTCCACTTT.

Comments on this clone: The junction and the germline gene differ at one end; a read error may be behind it. The V call is TRBV3-1 (or the pseudogene TRBV3-2), the J call TRBJ1-2; D is undetermined. There are 12 residues in the CDR3. Germline CDR1 and CDR2: LGHDT and YNNKEL (reference sequence). CDR3 sequence: CASSQRNNGYTF. In nucleotides, the CDR3 is TGTGCCAGCAGCCAACGTAACAATGGCTACACCTTC.

The chain couples TRBV3-1 (or the pseudogene TRBV3-2) to TRBJ2-1, with a possible D match to TRBD2 (6 bases). Germline V gene sequence: CDR1 LGHDT, CDR2 YNNKEL (reference sequence). This CDR3 is 14 amino acids long. The germline V and J ends were trimmed by 4 bases and 10 bases, with 17 bases remaining between them. The CDR3 DNA reads TGTGCCAGCAGCCTCCGGGACTGCCCTATCGAGCAGTTCTTC. Amino acids: CASSLRDCPIEQFF.

The CDR3 coding sequence is TGTGCCAGCAGTTTGACGACAGCAGCTAACTATGGCTACACCTTC. It yields the protein CASSLTTAANYGYTF. The chain is built from TRBV28 and TRBJ1-2, with D perhaps matching TRBD1 (5 bases). There are 15 residues in the CDR3. Germline V gene sequence: CDR1 MDHEN, CDR2 SYDVKM. V lost 3 bases and J lost 0, with 11 bases in between.

V is TRBV14 and J is TRBJ1-6, with D unclear. With 3 bases removed from V and 8 bases from J, the gap between germline ends came to 5 bases. CDR1 and CDR2 from the germline V gene are SGHDN and FVKESK. This CDR3 has 12 amino acids. CDR3 sequence (DNA): TGTGCCAGCAGCCACCGTTATTCACCCCTCCACTTT. Translated: CASSHRYSPLHF.

This sequence joins TRBV18 and TRBJ2-5; D is possibly TRBD1 (6 bases). Looked up from germline, CDR1 is KGHSH and CDR2 is LQKENI. V was shortened by 2 bases and J by 5 bases, with 12 bases between the two germline ends. The CDR3 length is 14 residues. In DNA, the CDR3 is TGTGCCAGCTCACCATTGGACAGTTGGGAGACCCAGTACTTC. Translated, it gives CASSPLDSWETQYF.

This clone was counted only a few times. The CDR3 nucleotides read TGTGCCAGCAGACCGGACATCCCCCCCCAAGAGACCCAGTACTTC. Its protein product is CASRPDIPPQETQYF. V is TRBV6-5 and J is TRBJ2-5, with a possible D match to TRBD1 (5 bases). The length of the CDR3 is 15 residues. Germline loops: CDR1 MNHEY, CDR2 SVGAGI. V was pared by 6 bases and J by 1 base, with 15 bases between.

V and J are TRBV5-4 and TRBJ1-1; TRBD1 is a possible D gene (5 bases). The CDR3 spans 14 residues. Germline V gene sequence: CDR1 SGHNT, CDR2 YYREEE (reference sequence). Trimming stripped 0 bases from V and 4 bases from J, with 10 bases between. CDR3: CASSLDTGGTEAFF. DNA for the CDR3: TGTGCCAGCAGCTTGGACACCGGGGGCACTGAAGCTTTCTTT. The variable domain in full, with the rest retrieved from reference TRBV5-4 and TRBJ1-1, is ETGVTQSPTHLIKTRGQQVTLRCSSQSGHNTVSWYQQALGQGPQFIFQYYREEENGRGNFPPRFSGLQFPNYSSELNVNALELDDSALYLCASSLDTGGTEAFFGQGTRLTVV.

The chain employs TRBV7-9 and TRBJ1-4, with 7 bases that match TRBD1. J was trimmed by 6 bases and V by 6 bases; bases with no gene match: 16. Germline-derived CDR1 and CDR2 are SEHNR and FQNEAQ (reference sequence). The CDR3 covers 17 residues. Here the CDR3 reads CASRRDSPLKVDEKLFF. The DNA of the CDR3 is TGTGCCAGCAGGCGGGACAGCCCCCTTAAGGTGGATGAAAAACTGTTTTTT.

V usage is TRBV11-1 and J usage is TRBJ2-2, with a weak D call TRBD1 (5 bases). The CDR3 runs 15 residues. V dropped 1 base and J dropped 4 bases, with 10 bases sitting between them. Germline assignment: CDR1 SGHAT and CDR2 FQDESV (reference sequence). CDR3 nucleotides: TGTGCCAGCAGCTTAGGGGTCAGGGCCACCGGGGAGCTGTTTTTT. It translates to CASSLGVRATGELFF.

The J gene is TRBJ2-3, the V gene TRBV6-2 or TRBV6-3; D is perhaps TRBD2 (7 bases). Trimming cost V 3 bases and J 8 bases, with 21 bases left between them. Germline V gives CDR1 MNHEY, CDR2 SVGEGT. The length of the CDR3 is 16 residues. DNA of the CDR3: TGTGCCAGCAGTTATGGTAGCTCGAGGGGGGGCCTTACGCAGTATTTT. Its translation is CASSYGSSRGGLTQYF.

Only one count was recorded for this clone. This chain connects TRBV2 to TRBJ2-5; TRBD1 is a possible D gene (6 bases). This CDR3 spans 15 amino acids. V was cut by 6 bases and J by 2 bases, with 16 bases left in between. Germline V gives CDR1 SNHLY, CDR2 FYNNEI. Written as DNA, the CDR3 is TGTGCCAGCAGCGAGACCGGGACAAGACAAGAGACCCAGTACTTC. Protein sequence: CASSETGTRQETQYF.

CDR3 in DNA: TGTGCCAGCAGCTCCCCCCCCACAGCGGCCTACGAAGCTTTCTTT. Protein: CASSSPPTAAYEAFF. The V and J genes are TRBV5-8 and TRBJ1-1; D is undetermined. The length of the CDR3 is 15 residues. Trimming left V 3 bases short and J 8 bases short, with 20 bases between. Germline values: CDR1 SGHTS, CDR2 YDEGEE.

The rearrangement links TRBV10-2 to TRBJ1-1; D gene uncertain. The germline CDR1 and CDR2 sequences are WSHSY and SAAADI. The CDR3 runs to 11 residues. The ends were cut back, 7 bases at V and 4 bases at J, with 7 bases in the middle. DNA of the CDR3: TGCGCCAGCAAAACAGTCACTGAAGCTTTCTTT. Protein: CASKTVTEAFF.

The chain joins TRBV6-5 to TRBJ2-2; no definite D call. The germline V gene encodes CDR1 MNHEY and CDR2 SVGAGI. Trimming stripped 2 bases from V and 6 bases from J, with 7 bases between. The CDR3 runs to 13 residues. CDR3 bases: TGTGCCAGCAGTTACGGAGTTCCCGGGGAGCTGTTTTTT. It codes for CASSYGVPGELFF.